This is a list of T cell receptor beta chains from one sample in a study of T cell repertoires in cytomegalovirus infection. TCRdb processed the reads anew with MiXCR; each CDR3 protein has one entry. Found here are more than 150,000 distinct CDR3 sequences, about 20% of them singletons; the top ten hold less than 3.5%. The specimen sequenced was PBMCs. The source of these receptors is a human donor in good health (CMV status not recorded). Some clones in this sample may be carry-over from other donors' samples. The CDR3 runs from the conserved cysteine through the conserved F or W. The D gene is left open where the match is weak. Clone size, where shown, is once, few, many, or a class for clones that have expanded.

>TRBJ2-7|TRBD2|few|TRBV27
TGTGCCAGCAGCCGACTAGCGGGAGGGACCTACGAGCAGTACTTC
CASSRLAGGTYEQYF
>TRBJ1-1|.|.|TRBV5-1
TGCGCCAGCAGCTTGGAAGCGTTATCTGGTGAAGCTTTCTTT
CASSLEALSGEAFF
>TRBJ2-5|TRBD2|few|TRBV6-2/TRBV6-3
TGTGCCAGCAGTTACCTCGGGGGGGCTGCGGAGACCCAGTACTTC
CASSYLGGAAETQYF
>TRBJ2-1|TRBD2|many|TRBV7-2
TGTGCCAGCAGCTTAACTAGCGCCCAAAGGAATGAGCAGTTCTTC
CASSLTSAQRNEQFF
>TRBJ1-1|.|.|TRBV6-6
TGTGCCAGCAGCCTCTCCTGGGGCGCTGAAGCTTTCTTT
CASSLSWGAEAFF
>TRBJ2-7|.|many|TRBV7-2
TGTGCCAGCAGCATCCCCCCGACTATGGAGAGGGAGCAGTACTTC
CASSIPPTMEREQYF
>TRBJ1-2|.|few|TRBV15
TGTGCCACCAGCAGAGCCGGGACCCCCAACTATGGCTACACCTTC
CATSRAGTPNYGYTF
>TRBJ2-7|.|few|TRBV14
TGTGCCAGCAGCCAAGCGGGCAGTTCTGGGCAGTACTTC
CASSQAGSSGQYF
>TRBJ2-1|.|.|TRBV20-1
TGCAGTGCTAGAGATCGAGGCGGGAACTCCTACAATGAGCAGTTCTTC
CSARDRGGNSYNEQFF
>TRBJ2-5|.|few|TRBV7-2
TGTGCCAGCAGACAAGGGATTCAAGAGACCCAGTACTTC
CASRQGIQETQYF
>TRBJ2-5|.|few|TRBV7-9
TGTGCCAGCAGCCCGACAGGGACCCAGTACTTC
CASSPTGTQYF
>TRBJ2-3|TRBD1|.|TRBV5-1
TGCGCCAGCAGCGGACAGGGTGTGGGAGATACGCAGTATTTT
CASSGQGVGDTQYF
>TRBJ1-1|.|.|TRBV28
TGTGCCAGCAGTGTGGATACGAACACTGAAGCTTTCTTT
CASSVDTNTEAFF
>TRBJ2-1|.|many|TRBV12-3/TRBV12-4
TGTGCCAGCAGTTCTAGATTTGAGCAGTTCTTC
CASSSRFEQFF
>TRBJ1-5|.|.|TRBV6-5
TGTGCCAGCAGTGATGACAGCAATCAGCCCCAGCATTTT
CASSDDSNQPQHF
>TRBJ2-1|TRBD1|.|TRBV19
TGTGCCACCAACCAGGCGGGACAGGGCTACAATGAGCAGTTCTTC
CATNQAGQGYNEQFF
>TRBJ2-1|TRBD2|few|TRBV24-1
TGTGCCACCAGTGACTCCAGCGGGAGGTCCTACAATGAGCAGTTCTTC
CATSDSSGRSYNEQFF
>TRBJ1-2|.|few|TRBV5-1
TGCGCCAGCAGCTTGAGCAGGGAGCCTGGCTACACCTTC
CASSLSREPGYTF
>TRBJ2-7|.|.|TRBV7-2
TGTGCCAGCAGCTTTGAGAGGGTTTACGAGCAGTACTTC
CASSFERVYEQYF
>TRBJ2-1|TRBD1|once|TRBV24-1
TGTGCCACCAGTGATTCCGGACAGGGGGCCGTTGAGCAGTTCTTC
CATSDSGQGAVEQFF
>TRBJ1-5|TRBD1|few|TRBV6-2/TRBV6-3
TGTGCCACAAAACGAGGGACAGGGATAAATCAGCCCCAGCATTTT
CATKRGTGINQPQHF
>TRBJ1-2|.|few|TRBV7-9
TGTGCCAGCAGCTTAAACAACGGAAATGGCTACACCTTC
CASSLNNGNGYTF
>TRBJ2-3|.|.|TRBV2
TGTGCCAGCAGTGCCTGGGATACGCAGTATTTT
CASSAWDTQYF
>TRBJ2-7|TRBD2|many|TRBV20-1
TGCAGTGCTAGGGGACTAGCGAGCGAGCAGTACTTC
CSARGLASEQYF
>TRBJ1-2|TRBD1|few|TRBV27
TGTGCCAGCAGTTTACAGCAGGGGGACTATGGCTACACCTTC
CASSLQQGDYGYTF
>TRBJ2-2|.|.|TRBV11-2
TGTGCCAGCAGCCCACAGACGCTGACGGGAACCGGGGAGCTGTTTTTT
CASSPQTLTGTGELFF
>TRBJ2-2|.|few|TRBV9
TGTGCCAGCAGCGCTGGGGGGACGGTTAACACCGGGGAGCTGTTTTTT
CASSAGGTVNTGELFF
>TRBJ2-1|TRBD2|few|TRBV4-2
TGTGCCAGCAGCCAAGTGGGACTAGCGGGAGGACCCTTTGAGCAGTTCTTC
CASSQVGLAGGPFEQFF
>TRBJ1-4|.|few|TRBV11-2
TGTGCCAGCAGCTCCAGGCCGGGGGGTGAAAAACTGTTTTTT
CASSSRPGGEKLFF
>TRBJ1-2|.|.|TRBV7-8
TGTGCCAGCAGCTCCTACAAAGAACCTAACTATGGCTACACCTTC
CASSSYKEPNYGYTF
>TRBJ2-1|TRBD2|.|TRBV7-2
TGTGCCAGCAGCGTAACTAGCGGGGGTTACAATGAGCAGTTCTTC
CASSVTSGGYNEQFF
>TRBJ2-2|TRBD1|many|TRBV7-6
TGTGCCAGCAGATTGGGACAGCACACCGGGGAGCTGTTTTTT
CASRLGQHTGELFF
>TRBJ2-1|TRBD2|.|TRBV20-1
TGCAGTGCAACTCCAACTAGCGGGGGGGCCGATAGTCTCTTC
CSATPTSGGADSLF
>TRBJ2-1|.|.|TRBV20-1
TGCAGTGCTAGAAATCGGGAGAGCTACAATGAGCAGTTCTTC
CSARNRESYNEQFF
>TRBJ2-7|.|many|TRBV11-2
TGTGCCAGCAGCTTATCTCAGCTCGCCTACGAGCAGTACTTC
CASSLSQLAYEQYF
>TRBJ2-7|.|.|TRBV6-2/TRBV6-3
TGTGCCAGCAGTTCCGGACTCCGATCCTACGAGCAGTACTTC
CASSSGLRSYEQYF
>TRBJ1-2|TRBD1|.|TRBV19
TGTGCCAGTAGTCCCCACCACGACAGGGAGAGAAACTATGGCTACACCTTC
CASSPHHDRERNYGYTF
>TRBJ1-1|TRBD1|.|TRBV3-1
TGTGCCAGCGGGACAGGGATGGCTGAAGCTTTCTTT
CASGTGMAEAFF
>TRBJ2-2|.|.|TRBV5-4
TGTGCCAGCAGCATTTTTAGTACCGGGGAGCTGTTTTTT
CASSIFSTGELFF
>TRBJ1-5|.|many|TRBV7-2
TGTGCCAGCAGCTTAGGGGGATTACAGATCCCACAGCCCCAGCATTTT
CASSLGGLQIPQPQHF
>TRBJ2-7|.|few|TRBV20-1
TGCAGTGCTAACACAGGGGAGCGGGTCGGCTTC
CSANTGERVGF
>TRBJ2-7|.|many|TRBV5-4
TGTGCCAGCAGCTTGGGAAGGGGCTCCTACGAGCAGTACTTC
CASSLGRGSYEQYF